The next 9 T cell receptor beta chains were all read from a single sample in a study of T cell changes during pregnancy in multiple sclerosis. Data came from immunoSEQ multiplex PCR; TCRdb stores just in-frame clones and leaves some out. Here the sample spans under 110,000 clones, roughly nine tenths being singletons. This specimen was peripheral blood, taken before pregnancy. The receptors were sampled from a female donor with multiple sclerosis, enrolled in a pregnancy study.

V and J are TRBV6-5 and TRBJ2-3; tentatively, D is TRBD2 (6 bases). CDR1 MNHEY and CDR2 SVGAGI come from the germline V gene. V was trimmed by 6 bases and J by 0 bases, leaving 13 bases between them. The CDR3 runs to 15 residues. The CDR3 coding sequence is TGTGCCAGCAGCTGGGGGGAAACTAGCACAGATACGCAGTATTTT. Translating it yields CASSWGETSTDTQYF.

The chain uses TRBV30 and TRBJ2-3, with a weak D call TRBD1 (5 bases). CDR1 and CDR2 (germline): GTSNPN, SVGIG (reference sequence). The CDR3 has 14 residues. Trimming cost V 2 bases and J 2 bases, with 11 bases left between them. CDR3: CAWSPTALTDTQYF. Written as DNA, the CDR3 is TGTGCCTGGAGTCCGACAGCCCTCACAGATACGCAGTATTTT.

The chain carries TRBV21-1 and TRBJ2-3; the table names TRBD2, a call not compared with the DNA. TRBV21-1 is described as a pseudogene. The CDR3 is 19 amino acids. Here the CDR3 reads CASSKVSRPTSGSTDTQYF. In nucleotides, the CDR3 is TGTGCCAGCAGCAAAGTGTCCCGACCCACTAGCGGTAGCACAGATACGCAGTATTTT.

The CDR3, as DNA: TGTGCCATCAGTGAGATTGGGGCTGGCACAGATACGCAGTATTTT. Protein: CAISEIGAGTDTQYF. The J gene is TRBJ2-3, the V gene TRBV10-3; D might be TRBD1 (5 bases). Looked up from germline, CDR1 is ENHRY and CDR2 is SYGVKD. Between the trimmed V and J ends, which lost 2 bases and 1 base, there was a span of 10 bases. This CDR3 contains 15 residues.

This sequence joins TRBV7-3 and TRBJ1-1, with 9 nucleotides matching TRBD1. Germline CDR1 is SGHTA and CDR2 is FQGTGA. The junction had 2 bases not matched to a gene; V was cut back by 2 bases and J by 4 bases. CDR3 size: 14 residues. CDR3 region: CASSLGTGITEAFF. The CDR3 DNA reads TGTGCCAGCAGCTTAGGGACAGGGATCACTGAAGCTTTCTTT. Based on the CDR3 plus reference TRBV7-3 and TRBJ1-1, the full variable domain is GAGVSQTPSNKVTEKGKYVELRCDPISGHTALYWYRQSLGQGPEFLIYFQGTGAADDSGLPNDRFFAVRPEGSVSTLKIQRTERGDSAVYLCASSLGTGITEAFFGQGTRLTVV.

CDR3 DNA: TGTGCCAGCAGCACCTCGACAGGGGGCAATTCACCCCTCCACTTT. Its translation is CASSTSTGGNSPLHF. The V and J genes are TRBV2 and TRBJ1-6; 10 nucleotides line up with TRBD1. CDR3 length equals 15 residues. Germline trimming cut 6 bases from V and 7 bases from J; bases unmatched to any gene: 6. Germline CDR1 and CDR2: SNHLY and FYNNEI.

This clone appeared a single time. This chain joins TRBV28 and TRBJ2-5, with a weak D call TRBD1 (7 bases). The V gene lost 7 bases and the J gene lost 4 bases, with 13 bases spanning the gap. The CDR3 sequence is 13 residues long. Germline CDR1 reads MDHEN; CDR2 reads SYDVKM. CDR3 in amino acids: CASILRGAETQYF. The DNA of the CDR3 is TGTGCCAGCATCCTCAGGGGGGCAGAGACCCAGTACTTC. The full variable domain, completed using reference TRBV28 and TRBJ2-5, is DVKVTQSSRYLVKRTGEKVFLECVQDMDHENMFWYRQDPGLGLRLIYFSYDVKMKEKGDIPEGYSVSREKKERFSLILESASTNQTSMYLCASILRGAETQYFGPGTRLLVL.

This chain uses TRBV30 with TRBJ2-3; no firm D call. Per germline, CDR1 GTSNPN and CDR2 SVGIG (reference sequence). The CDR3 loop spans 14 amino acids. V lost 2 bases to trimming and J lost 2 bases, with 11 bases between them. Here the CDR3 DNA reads TGTGCCTGGAGTCGTAGAAAAAACACAGATACGCAGTATTTT. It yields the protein CAWSRRKNTDTQYF.

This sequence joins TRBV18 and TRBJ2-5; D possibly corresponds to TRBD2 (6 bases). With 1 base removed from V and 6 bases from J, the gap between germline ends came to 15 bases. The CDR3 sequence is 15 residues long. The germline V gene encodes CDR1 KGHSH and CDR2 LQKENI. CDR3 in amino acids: CASSPRASADQTQYF. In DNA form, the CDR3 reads TGTGCCAGCTCACCACGCGCTAGCGCCGACCAGACCCAGTACTTC.